Described below is a single T cell receptor (beta chain) sequence and its context. Original data processing: For nucleated cells, counts were estimated from reference gene primer amplification. Measured with immunoSEQ multiplex PCR; TCRdb has only the in-frame clones, and not every one. That table is the source of V, J and clone size, and D and trimming were worked out from the DNA. The profile covers 200,000 to 250,000 clones, with roughly 84% appearing a single time and 2% to 2.5% taken by the ten largest. The sample is drawn from a study of blood T cell repertoires in COVID-19. Study summary: Material from acute and convalescent COVID-19 was sourced from the United States, Italy and Spain. Sources were T cells, B-cell-depleted T cells, or PBMCs; the material itself was cDNA or gDNA.

Germline V gene data show CDR1 as MNHEY and CDR2 as SVGAGI. The CDR3 runs to 14 residues. Losses at the gene ends were 8 bases for V and 2 bases for J; bases not matched to a gene: 7. Input material: peripheral blood. The clonotype was recovered from an older woman with acute or convalescent COVID-19. The chain has TRBV6-5 and TRBJ1-2, with TRBD1 identical over 8 bases. This CDR3 is CASSGGLGNYGYTF. The CDR3 DNA follows: TGTGCCAGCTCAGGGGGCCTGGGGAACTATGGCTACACCTTC.